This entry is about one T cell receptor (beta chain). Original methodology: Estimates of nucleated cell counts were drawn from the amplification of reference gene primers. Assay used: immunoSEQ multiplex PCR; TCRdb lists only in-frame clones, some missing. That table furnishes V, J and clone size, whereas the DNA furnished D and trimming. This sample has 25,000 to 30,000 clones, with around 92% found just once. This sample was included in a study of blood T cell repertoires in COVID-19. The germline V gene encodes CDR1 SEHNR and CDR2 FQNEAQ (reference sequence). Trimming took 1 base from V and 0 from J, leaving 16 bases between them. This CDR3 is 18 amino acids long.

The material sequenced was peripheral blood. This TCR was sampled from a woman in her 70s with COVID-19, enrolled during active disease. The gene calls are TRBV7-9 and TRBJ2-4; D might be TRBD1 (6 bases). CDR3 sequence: CASSLEPPGVLAKNIQYF. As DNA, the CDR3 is TGTGCCAGCAGCTTAGAACCCCCAGGGGTCCTAGCCAAAAACATTCAGTACTTC.